This T cell receptor (beta chain) was retrieved from a study of memory CD4+ T cells and cytomegalovirus serostatus. Study results and caveats: Each of approximately 70 CMV-associated TCRbeta sequences occurred in one to five individuals.

Using immunoSEQ multiplex PCR, the repertoire was profiled, and TCRdb retains in-frame clones only, with some absent. The sample shows 35,000 to 45,000 clones, around 80% of them seen only once. The sort gate was single viable CD3+CD4+CD8-CD45RO+ cells for memory CD4+ T cells. Serostatus was set by detecting CMV pp150, pp28, p38, p52 IgG. The CDR3 runs 17 residues. The V segment lost 4 bases and the J segment 7 bases; nucleotides outside the gene matches: 15. Per germline, CDR1 MNHEY and CDR2 SMNVEV (reference sequence). A remark on this clone: The antigen is undetermined.

The V and J genes are TRBV27 and TRBJ2-7; 11 bases line up with TRBD2. The clonotype comes from an adult in good health and CMV-seropositive. Sequencing input: memory CD4+ T cells from blood. CDR3 DNA: TGTGCCAGCAGTTCCCGTATAGGTAGCGGGAGGGCGGGGGAGCAGTACTTC. It yields the protein CASSSRIGSGRAGEQYF.